This T cell receptor beta chain was captured in a study of blood T cells in healthy people across ages. Alongside a J-beta primer mix, a sample-barcoded 5' primer served in a second PCR lasting roughly 7 to 12 cycles. Sequencing yielded, for each sample, at least 3 million paired-end reads carrying CDR3. One entry per CDR3 protein, called by TCRdb with MiXCR from the 5' RACE reads. The sample carries 1.5 million to 2 million distinct CDR3 sequences, 28% recorded once. Germline assignment: CDR1 SGHAT and CDR2 FQNNGV. The CDR3 is made up of 14 amino acids. V gave up 1 base and J gave up 8 bases, with 9 bases separating them. Healthy Caucasian individuals from Russia aged roughly 6 to 90 served as donors.

This sequence was found in a woman in her 30s in good health. This sequence joins TRBV11-2 and TRBJ1-6; the D gene is possibly TRBD1 (5 bases). Sequencing was performed on blood. The DNA of the CDR3 is TGTGCCAGCAGCTTAGTGTCGGGGGATTCACCCCTCCACTTT. This codes for CASSLVSGDSPLHF.